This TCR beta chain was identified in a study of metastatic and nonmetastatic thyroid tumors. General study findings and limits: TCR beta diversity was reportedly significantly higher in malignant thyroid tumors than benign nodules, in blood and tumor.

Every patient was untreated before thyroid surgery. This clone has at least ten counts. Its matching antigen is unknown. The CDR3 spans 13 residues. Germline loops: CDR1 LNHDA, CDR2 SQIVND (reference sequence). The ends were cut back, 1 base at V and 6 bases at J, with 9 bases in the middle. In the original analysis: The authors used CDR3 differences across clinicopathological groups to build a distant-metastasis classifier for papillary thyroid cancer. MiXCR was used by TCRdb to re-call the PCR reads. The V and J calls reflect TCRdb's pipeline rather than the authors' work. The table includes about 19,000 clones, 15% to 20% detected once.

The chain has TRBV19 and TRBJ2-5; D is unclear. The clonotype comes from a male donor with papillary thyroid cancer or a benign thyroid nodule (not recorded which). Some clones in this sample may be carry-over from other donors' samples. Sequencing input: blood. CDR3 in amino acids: CASSIALFQTQYF. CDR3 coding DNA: TGTGCCAGTAGTATAGCCCTTTTTCAGACCCAGTACTTC. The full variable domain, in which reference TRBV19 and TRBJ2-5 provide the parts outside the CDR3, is DGGITQSPKYLFRKEGQNVTLSCEQNLNHDAMYWYRQDPGQGLRLIYYSQIVNDFQKGDIAEGYSVSREKKESFPLTVTSAQKNPTAFYLCASSIALFQTQYFGPGTRLLVL.